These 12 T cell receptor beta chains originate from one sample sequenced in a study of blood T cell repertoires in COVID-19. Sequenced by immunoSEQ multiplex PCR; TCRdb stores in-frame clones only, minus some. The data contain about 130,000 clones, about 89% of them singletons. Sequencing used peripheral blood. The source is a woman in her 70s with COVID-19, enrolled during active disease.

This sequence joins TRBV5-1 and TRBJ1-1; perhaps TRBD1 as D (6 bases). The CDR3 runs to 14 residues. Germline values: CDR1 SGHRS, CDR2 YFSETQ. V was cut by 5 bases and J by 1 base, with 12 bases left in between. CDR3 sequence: CASRPRQANTEAFF. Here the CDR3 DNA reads TGCGCCAGCAGACCAAGACAGGCGAACACTGAAGCTTTCTTT.

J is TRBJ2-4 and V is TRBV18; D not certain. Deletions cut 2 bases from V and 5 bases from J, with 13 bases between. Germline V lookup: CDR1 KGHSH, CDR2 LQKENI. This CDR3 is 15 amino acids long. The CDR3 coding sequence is TGTGCCAGCTCACCATTGGTGCAGGCCCAAAACATTCAGTACTTC. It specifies CASSPLVQAQNIQYF.

In DNA form, the CDR3 reads TGTGCCAGCAGCCACATAATCCAGAATAATTCACCCCTCCACTTT. It specifies CASSHIIQNNSPLHF. This rearrangement joins TRBV4-2 to TRBJ1-6; no clear D. Germline V lookup: CDR1 LGHNA, CDR2 YNFKEQ. This CDR3 region has 15 residues. V gave up 3 bases and J gave up 5 bases, with 11 bases separating them.

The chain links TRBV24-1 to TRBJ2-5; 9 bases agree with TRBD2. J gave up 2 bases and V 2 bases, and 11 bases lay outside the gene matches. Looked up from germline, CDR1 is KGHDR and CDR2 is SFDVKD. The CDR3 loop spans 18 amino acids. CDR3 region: CATSDWAWGAGGQETQYF. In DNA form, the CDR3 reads TGTGCCACCAGTGATTGGGCCTGGGGAGCGGGGGGACAAGAGACCCAGTACTTC.

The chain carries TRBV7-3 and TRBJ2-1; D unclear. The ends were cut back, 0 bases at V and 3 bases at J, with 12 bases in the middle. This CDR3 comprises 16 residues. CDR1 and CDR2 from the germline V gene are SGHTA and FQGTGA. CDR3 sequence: CASSLTRPLNYNEQFF. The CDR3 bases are TGTGCCAGCAGCTTAACGCGTCCGCTGAACTACAATGAGCAGTTCTTC.

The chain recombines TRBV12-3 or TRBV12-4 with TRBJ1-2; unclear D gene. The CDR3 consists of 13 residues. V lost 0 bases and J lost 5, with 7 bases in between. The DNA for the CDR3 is TGTGCCAGCAGTTTAGCACAGATTTATGGCTACACCTTC. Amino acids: CASSLAQIYGYTF.

The CDR3 loop is CASSRTGVSYEQYF. CDR3 bases: TGTGCCAGCAGTCGTACAGGGGTCTCCTACGAGCAGTACTTC. The chain joins TRBV5-4 to TRBJ2-7; 7 bases match TRBD1. From germline, CDR1 is SGHNT and CDR2 YYREEE (reference sequence). The junction had 5 bases not matched to a gene; V was cut back by 5 bases and J by 0 bases. The CDR3 is 14 amino acids.

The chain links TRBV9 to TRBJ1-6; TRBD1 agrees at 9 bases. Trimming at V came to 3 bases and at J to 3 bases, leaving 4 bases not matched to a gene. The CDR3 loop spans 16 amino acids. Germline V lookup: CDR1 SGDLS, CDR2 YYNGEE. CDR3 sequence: CASSAPDRGYNSPLHF. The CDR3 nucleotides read TGTGCCAGCAGCGCGCCGGACAGGGGCTATAATTCACCCCTCCACTTT.

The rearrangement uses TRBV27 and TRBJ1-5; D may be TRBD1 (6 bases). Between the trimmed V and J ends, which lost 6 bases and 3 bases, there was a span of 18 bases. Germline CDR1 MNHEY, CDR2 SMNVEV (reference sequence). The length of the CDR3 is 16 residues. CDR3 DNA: TGTGCCAGCAGAAGGGGGATGGGGGGGAACAATCAGCCCCAGCATTTT. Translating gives CASRRGMGGNNQPQHF.

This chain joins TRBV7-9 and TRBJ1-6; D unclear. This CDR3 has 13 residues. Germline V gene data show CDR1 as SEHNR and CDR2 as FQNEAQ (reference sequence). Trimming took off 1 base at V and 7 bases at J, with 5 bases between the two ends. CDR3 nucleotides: TGTGCCAGCAGCTTAGGGGAGAATTCACCCCTCCACTTT. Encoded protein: CASSLGENSPLHF. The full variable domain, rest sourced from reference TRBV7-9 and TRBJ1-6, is DTGVSQNPRHKITKRGQNVTFRCDPISEHNRLYWYRQTLGQGPEFLTYFQNEAQLEKSRLLSDRFSAERPKGSFSTLEIQRTEQGDSAMYLCASSLGENSPLHFGNGTRLTVT.

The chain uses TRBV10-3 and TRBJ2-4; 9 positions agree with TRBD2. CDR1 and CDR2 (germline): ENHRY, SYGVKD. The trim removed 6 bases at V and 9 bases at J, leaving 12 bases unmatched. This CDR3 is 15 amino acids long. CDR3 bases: TGTGCCATCAGCCCGGGGTGGCGGGGGGGCTTCATTCAGTACTTC. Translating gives CAISPGWRGGFIQYF.

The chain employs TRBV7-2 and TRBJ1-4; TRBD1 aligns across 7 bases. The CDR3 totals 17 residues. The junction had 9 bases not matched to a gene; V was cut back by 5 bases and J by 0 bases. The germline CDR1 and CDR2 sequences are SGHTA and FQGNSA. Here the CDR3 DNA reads TGTGCCAGCAGCCGGACAGGCGTGACTGCAACTAATGAAAAACTGTTTTTT. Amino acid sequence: CASSRTGVTATNEKLFF.